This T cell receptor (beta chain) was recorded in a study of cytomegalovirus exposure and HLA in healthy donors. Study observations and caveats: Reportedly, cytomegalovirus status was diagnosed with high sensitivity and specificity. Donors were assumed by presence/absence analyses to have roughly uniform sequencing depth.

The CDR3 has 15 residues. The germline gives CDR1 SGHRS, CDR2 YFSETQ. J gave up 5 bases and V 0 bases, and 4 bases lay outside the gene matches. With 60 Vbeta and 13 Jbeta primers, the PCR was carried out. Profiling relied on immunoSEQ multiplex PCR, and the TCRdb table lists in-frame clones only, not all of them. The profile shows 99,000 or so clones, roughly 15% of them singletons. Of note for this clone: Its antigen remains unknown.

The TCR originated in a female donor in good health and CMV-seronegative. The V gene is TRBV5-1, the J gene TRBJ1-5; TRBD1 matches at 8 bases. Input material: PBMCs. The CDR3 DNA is TGCGCCAGCAGCTTGGGGCAGGGGGCCTATCAGCCCCAGCATTTT. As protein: CASSLGQGAYQPQHF.